The present entry profiles one T cell receptor beta chain with its context. The germline CDR1 and CDR2 sequences are SEHNR and FQNEAQ (reference sequence). The CDR3 is 11 residues long. With 3 bases removed from V and 14 bases from J, the gap between germline ends came to 11 bases. MiXCR, run by TCRdb on the RT-PCR reads, gives a single entry per CDR3 protein. The top ten hold less than 9% of the sample, which has approximately 730,000 distinct CDR3 sequences, 11% to 15% seen once. The sample belongs to a study of response to subunit inactivated influenza vaccine. Sequencing used PBMCs from blood, obtained roughly 15 days before vaccination. The source is a man over 45 who received an inactivated influenza vaccine. The chain recombines TRBV7-9 with TRBJ2-1, with D possibly being TRBD2 (5 bases). CDR3 DNA sequence: TGTGCCAGCAGCTTCGACTATCTTAAGTTCTTC. Translation gives CASSFDYLKFF. Using reference TRBV7-9 and TRBJ2-1 for the parts outside the CDR3, the full variable domain is DTGVSQNPRHKITKRGQNVTFRCDPISEHNRLYWYRQTLGQGPEFLTYFQNEAQLEKSRLLSDRFSAERPKGSFSTLEIQRTEQGDSAMYLCASSFDYLKFFGPGTRLTVL.